Here is one TCR beta chain with its context. These data originate in a study of blood T cell repertoires in COVID-19. Turning to the study itself: Sites in the United States, Italy and Spain provided acute and convalescent COVID-19 samples.

Per the authors' pipeline: Amplification of reference gene primers provided the estimated nucleated cell counts. Sequencing was performed with immunoSEQ multiplex PCR; in TCRdb, only in-frame clones are kept and a portion is missing. D and trimming come from the DNA, and the V and J calls and clone size come from that table. The sample records some 290,000 clones, more than 70% being singletons. This receptor was identified in a woman aged 25 to 45 with COVID-19, enrolled during active disease. The sample was peripheral blood.

The CDR3 coding sequence is TGTGCCAGCAGCGTCCTCTCCTACGAGCAGTACTTC. It specifies CASSVLSYEQYF. V usage is TRBV11-2 and J usage is TRBJ2-7; D gene unclear. This CDR3 is built from 12 residues. Germline V gene sequence: CDR1 SGHAT, CDR2 FQNNGV. V lost 5 bases, J lost 0 bases, and 5 bases lay in between.